Shown below are 25 T cell receptor beta chains from a single sample sequenced in a study of OX40 agonist ivuxolimab in advanced cancers. Here immunoSEQ multiplex PCR was the method, and the copy in TCRdb shows in-frame clones only, minus some. This sample has 82,000 or so clones, with around 90% found just once. Sample: CD4+ or CD8+ T cells sorted from blood, taken in a trial of the OX40 agonist ivuxolimab. The source of these receptors is an adult with an advanced solid tumor such as melanoma, head and neck, liver or kidney cancer.

The chain recombines TRBV7-8 with TRBJ2-1; 7 bases align to TRBD2. Germline CDR1 reads SGHVS; CDR2 reads FQNEAQ. The CDR3 loop spans 17 amino acids. V dropped 4 bases and J dropped 2; count of bases not matched to a gene: 11. The CDR3 DNA follows: TGTGCCAGCAGCTCCATGCTCCGGGACTACGCCTACAATGAGCAGTTCTTC. Translated: CASSSMLRDYAYNEQFF.

The chain carries TRBV14 and TRBJ2-7, with 12 positions matching TRBD2. The CDR3 is 16 amino acids. V was pared by 2 bases and J by 1 base, with 3 bases of the junction left unmatched. Germline V CDR1 and CDR2: SGHDN, FVKESK. The CDR3 protein is CASSQLTSGRSYEQYF. CDR3 nucleotide sequence: TGTGCCAGCAGCCAACTCACTAGCGGGAGGTCCTACGAGCAGTACTTC.

The chain carries TRBV23-1 and TRBJ2-3; 7 nucleotides agree with TRBD1. TRBV23-1 is recorded as an ORF, its role being uncertain. The CDR3 is made up of 16 amino acids. V lost 1 base, J lost 1 base, and 5 bases stayed unmatched. The CDR3 DNA is TGCGCCAGCAGTCAATGGGGACAGCCCGGCACAGATACGCAGTATTTT. This translates into CASSQWGQPGTDTQYF.

The chain employs TRBV6-6 and TRBJ1-3, with D perhaps matching TRBD1 (5 bases). Looked up from germline, CDR1 is MNHNY and CDR2 is SVGAGI (reference sequence). This CDR3 is 16 amino acids long. The ends were cut back, 6 bases at V and 8 bases at J, with 23 bases in the middle. The chain's CDR3 is CASRQSGAGLADTIYF. The CDR3 DNA sequence: TGTGCCAGCAGGCAGTCCGGGGCAGGGCTCGCGGACACCATATATTTT.

The CDR3 is CASSQGPAGSYNEQFF. The DNA for the CDR3 is TGCGCCAGCAGCCAAGGTCCTGCGGGATCCTACAATGAGCAGTTCTTC. The gene calls are TRBV4-1 and TRBJ2-1; perhaps TRBD2 as D (6 bases). The V end was cut by 1 base, the J end by 1 base, with 11 bases between. CDR3 length: 16 residues. The germline gives CDR1 MGHRA, CDR2 YSYEKL.

This clone showed up just once. The V gene is TRBV27, the J gene TRBJ2-2, with 8 positions matching TRBD1. CDR1 and CDR2 (germline): MNHEY, SMNVEV (reference sequence). With 4 bases clipped from V and 0 bases from J, the junction kept 7 bases outside the gene matches. The CDR3 loop spans 17 amino acids. DNA of the CDR3: TGTGCCAGCAGTTATACCAGGGGGCCAACGAACACCGGGGAGCTGTTTTTT. It codes for CASSYTRGPTNTGELFF.

Only one count was recorded for this clone. This chain connects TRBV10-2 to TRBJ1-6, with no clear D. Trimming stripped 9 bases from V and 9 bases from J, with 18 bases between. The CDR3 covers 14 residues. Germline lookup yields CDR1 WSHSY and CDR2 SAAADI. The CDR3 sequence: CASKERAAGSPLHF. CDR3 bases: TGCGCCAGTAAAGAGAGGGCAGCCGGTTCACCCCTCCACTTT.

V usage is TRBV7-3 and J usage is TRBJ1-1; no clear D gene. The CDR3 spans 16 residues. Per the germline V gene, CDR1 is SGHTA and CDR2 is FQGTGA. The V gene lost 5 bases and the J gene lost 0 bases, with 16 bases spanning the gap. This CDR3 is CASSRRLAQMNTEAFF. The CDR3 bases are TGTGCCAGCAGCCGGAGGTTGGCGCAGATGAACACTGAAGCTTTCTTT.

The gene calls are TRBV29-1 and TRBJ2-6, with a possible D match to TRBD1 (6 bases). V was pared by 6 bases and J by 0 bases, with 12 bases between. Germline CDR1 is SQVTM and CDR2 is ANQGSEA. This CDR3 has 15 residues. The CDR3 sequence is CSVGQFLSGANVLTF. The CDR3 DNA reads as TGCAGCGTCGGACAGTTTCTCTCTGGGGCCAACGTCCTGACTTTC.

This chain joins TRBV7-2 and TRBJ1-4; 7 bases line up with TRBD1. This CDR3 region has 14 residues. V shed 1 base and J 7 bases; nucleotides not matched to a gene: 3. The germline V gene encodes CDR1 SGHTA and CDR2 FQGNSA. CDR3 DNA: TGTGCCAGCAGCTTAGACGGGACAGTTGAAAAACTGTTTTTT. Amino acids: CASSLDGTVEKLFF. Looking up the rest from reference TRBV7-2 and TRBJ1-4 gives the full variable domain: GAGVSQSPSNKVTEKGKDVELRCDPISGHTALYWYRQSLGQGLEFLIYFQGNSAPDKSGLPSDRFSAERTGGSVSTLTIQRTQQEDSAVYLCASSLDGTVEKLFFGSGTQLSVL.

V gene TRBV27 combines with J gene TRBJ2-7; TRBD2 aligns across 11 bases. CDR1 MNHEY and CDR2 SMNVEV come from the germline V gene (reference sequence). There are 15 residues in the CDR3. With V trimmed by 7 bases and J by 4 bases, 9 bases remained unmatched. In DNA form, the CDR3 reads TGTGCCAGCACCGAACTAGCGGGAGAGAGGTACGAGCAGTACTTC. It codes for CASTELAGERYEQYF.

The chain is built from TRBV7-2 and TRBJ2-5; D is unresolved. This CDR3 has 13 residues. Trimming removed 7 bases from V and 7 bases from J, with 16 bases in between. In germline, CDR1 is SGHTA, CDR2 FQGNSA. The CDR3 nucleotides read TGTGCCAGCAAGGCCCCCACCGCCAGGACCCAGTACTTC. This codes for CASKAPTARTQYF.

The genes are TRBV28 and TRBJ2-7; TRBD1 agrees at 7 bases. In germline, CDR1 is MDHEN, CDR2 SYDVKM. CDR3 size: 13 residues. V lost 10 bases to trimming and J lost 3 bases; unmatched junction nucleotides: 9. CDR3 DNA: TGTGCCACTAGGAGACAGGGCCGCTACGAGCAGTACTTC. This translates into CATRRQGRYEQYF.

CDR3 in DNA: TGTGCCAGCTCACCACTATCGGGTTCAACAGATACGCAGTATTTT. This translates into CASSPLSGSTDTQYF. V is TRBV18 and J is TRBJ2-3; D is ambiguous. V lost 1 base, J lost 3 bases, and 11 bases lay in between. In germline, CDR1 is KGHSH, CDR2 LQKENI. The CDR3 loop spans 15 amino acids.

Only one count was recorded for this clone. The genes are TRBV2 and TRBJ1-1; 7 nucleotides align to TRBD1. This CDR3 contains 12 residues. V lost 6 bases and J lost 11; bases outside the gene matches: 9. The germline CDR1 and CDR2 sequences are SNHLY and FYNNEI. For the CDR3, the DNA is TGTGCCAGCAGCGCCGACAGGGCAAGCGCTTTCTTT. This gives the protein CASSADRASAFF.

CDR3 coding DNA: TGTGCCAGCAGCTCTCAGGGCAGCTATGGCTACACCTTC. Translation gives CASSSQGSYGYTF. V is TRBV9 and J is TRBJ1-2, with a possible D match to TRBD1 (5 bases). The CDR3 is 13 residues long. The V end lost 4 bases, the J end lost 4 bases, and 11 bases lay between the germline ends. CDR1 SGDLS and CDR2 YYNGEE come from the germline V gene.

This rearrangement joins TRBV7-2 to TRBJ1-5, with D unresolved. CDR1 is SGHTA and CDR2 is FQGNSA in the germline V gene. This CDR3 has 15 amino acids. Trimming stripped 2 bases from V and 5 bases from J, with 13 bases between. The CDR3 DNA reads as TGTGCCAGCAGCTTATACGCCTCCGAAGATCAGCCCCAGCATTTT. Its translation: CASSLYASEDQPQHF.

This clone has a single count. This chain's CDR3 is CASSLTSGVPDTQYF. The CDR3 nucleotides are TGTGCCAGCAGCTTAACGTCCGGGGTGCCAGATACGCAGTATTTT. The chain couples TRBV7-3 to TRBJ2-3; D might be TRBD2 (5 bases). The V end lost 0 bases, the J end lost 4 bases, and 11 bases lay between the germline ends. The CDR3 covers 15 residues. CDR1 is SGHTA and CDR2 is FQGTGA in the germline V gene.

V gene TRBV28 combines with J gene TRBJ2-7; 11 nucleotides agree with TRBD2. Losses at the gene ends were 5 bases for V and 7 bases for J; bases not matched to a gene: 10. The V gene's germline CDR1 is MDHEN and CDR2 SYDVKM. This CDR3 has 15 amino acids. The CDR3 sequence: CASSLPTSGVREQYF. The CDR3 coding sequence is TGTGCCAGCAGTCTACCGACTAGCGGGGTGAGGGAGCAGTACTTC.

The rearrangement links TRBV9 to TRBJ2-7; TRBD1 is a possible D gene (5 bases). Trimming took off 0 bases at V and 4 bases at J, with 14 bases between the two ends. The CDR3 consists of 15 residues. CDR1 is SGDLS and CDR2 is YYNGEE in the germline V gene. The CDR3 spells CASSVAGQGGYEQYF. The CDR3 DNA is TGTGCCAGCAGCGTAGCTGGGCAGGGTGGGTACGAGCAGTACTTC.

The J gene is TRBJ2-7, the V gene TRBV7-9; D is ambiguous. From germline, CDR1 is SEHNR and CDR2 FQNEAQ (reference sequence). V was shortened by 2 bases and J by 0 bases, with 8 bases between the two germline ends. The CDR3 extends over 14 amino acids. Here the CDR3 reads CASSLNSFSYEQYF. The CDR3 DNA follows: TGTGCCAGCAGCTTAAACTCCTTCTCCTACGAGCAGTACTTC.

This rearrangement joins TRBV10-3 to TRBJ2-2, with TRBD2 matching over 11 bases. The V gene end was trimmed by 6 bases and the J gene end by 0 bases; junction bases not matched to a gene: 12. Germline-derived CDR1 and CDR2 are ENHRY and SYGVKD. The CDR3 consists of 19 residues. CDR3 in amino acids: CAIRPGLAVQVANTGELFF. CDR3 coding DNA: TGTGCCATCAGACCGGGACTAGCGGTTCAGGTCGCGAACACCGGGGAGCTGTTTTTT.

The chain recombines TRBV27 with TRBJ2-7; 7 bases match TRBD2. J was trimmed by 2 bases and V by 9 bases; bases with no gene match: 7. This CDR3 region has 13 residues. The germline V gene encodes CDR1 MNHEY and CDR2 SMNVEV (reference sequence). The CDR3: CASRGLNTYEQYF. Written as DNA, the CDR3 is TGTGCCAGTAGGGGACTAAATACCTACGAGCAGTACTTC.

V usage is TRBV5-6 and J usage is TRBJ2-1; D perhaps matches TRBD2 (6 bases). Trimming pared 4 bases from V and 8 bases from J, leaving 19 bases between. Germline CDR1 reads SGHDT; CDR2 reads YYEEEE. CDR3 length equals 15 residues. CDR3 loop: CASSLLGGRSYEQFF. The CDR3 DNA sequence: TGTGCCAGCAGCCTCCTGGGGGGAAGAAGCTATGAGCAGTTCTTC.

This clone was counted once. The chain joins TRBV6-6 to TRBJ2-7, with 7 positions matching TRBD2. The germline CDR1 and CDR2 sequences are MNHNY and SVGAGI (reference sequence). V shed 5 bases, J shed 0 bases, and the junction held 7 bases outside the gene matches. The CDR3 is 15 amino acids. In DNA form, the CDR3 reads TGTGCCAGCAGTCCGAAAGGGAGGGACTCCTACGAGCAGTACTTC. It is translated as CASSPKGRDSYEQYF.